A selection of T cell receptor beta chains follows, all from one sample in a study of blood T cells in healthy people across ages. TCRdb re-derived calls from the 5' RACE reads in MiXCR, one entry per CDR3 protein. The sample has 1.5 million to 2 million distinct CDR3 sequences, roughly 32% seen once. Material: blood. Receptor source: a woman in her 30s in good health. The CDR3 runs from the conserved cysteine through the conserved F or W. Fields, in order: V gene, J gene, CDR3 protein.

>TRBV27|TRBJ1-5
CASSLGPGGSFQPQHF
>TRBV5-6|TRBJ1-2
CASSLAGQYYGYTF
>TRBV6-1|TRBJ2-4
CASRDRMKDIQYF
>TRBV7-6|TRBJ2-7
CASSLVVGAYEQYF
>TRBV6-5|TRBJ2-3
CASRKDSWRTDTQYF
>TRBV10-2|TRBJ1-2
CASSEGFVNNYGYTF
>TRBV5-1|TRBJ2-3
CASSLNSGVYTDTQYF
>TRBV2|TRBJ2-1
CASSGPSLSSYNEQFF
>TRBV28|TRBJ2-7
CASLGGVSYEQYF
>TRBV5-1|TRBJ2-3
CASSLVGTASTDTQYF
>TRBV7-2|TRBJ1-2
CASSFAANNYGYTF
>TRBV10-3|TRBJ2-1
CAITPRGGLAANEQFF
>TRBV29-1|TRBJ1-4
CSVRENEKLFF
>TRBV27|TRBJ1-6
CASSFGDRGGSPLHF
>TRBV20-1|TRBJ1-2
CSAPMDVQYGYTF
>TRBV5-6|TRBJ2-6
CASSIGLAGLSFSGANVLTF
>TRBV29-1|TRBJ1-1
CSVDIQGQMNTEAFF
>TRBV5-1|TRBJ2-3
CAGSLGGTSGGVLTDTQYF
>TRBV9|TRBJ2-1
CASSPRLVAVNYNEQFF
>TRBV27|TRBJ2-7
CASSLGSTYEQYF
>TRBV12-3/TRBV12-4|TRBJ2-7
CASTIFPGSYEQYF
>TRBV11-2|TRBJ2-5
CASSAGTRYQETQYF